This TCR beta chain originates from a study of T cell clonotyping in hematopoietic cell transplantation. Only in-frame clones appear in the TCRdb table, and some are missing; sequencing was by immunoSEQ multiplex PCR. The sample shows roughly 7,000 clones, around nine tenths of them seen only once. This clone was seen a single time. Germline CDR1 reads PRHDT; CDR2 reads FYEKMQ (reference sequence). The CDR3 extends over 12 amino acids. Trimming took off 2 bases at V and 13 bases at J, with 11 bases between the two ends. This clonotype originated in a female patient aged 50 to 60 who had an allogeneic stem cell transplant from an unrelated donor, so the T cells may come from the graft donor. Some clones in this sample may be carry-over from other donors' samples. Sequencing was performed on PBMCs, taken 30 days after allogeneic stem cell transplant. The chain combines TRBV13 with TRBJ1-4; D possibly corresponds to TRBD1 (5 bases). The CDR3 is CASSLLRGGLFF. CDR3 nucleotides: TGTGCCAGCAGCTTATTGAGGGGAGGACTGTTTTTT.